A single sample gave rise to the 25 T cell receptor beta chains below, sequenced in a study of early T cells in non-severe SARS-CoV-2 infection. TCRdb passed the 5' RACE reads through MiXCR, listing each CDR3 protein once. This table has fewer than 80,000 distinct CDR3 sequences, about 11% appearing once. Sequencing was performed on whole blood, taken at baseline. The receptors stem from an adult who was a healthcare worker with PCR-confirmed SARS-CoV-2 infection or an uninfected control (not recorded which). The donor label of this sample is uncertain.

Remarks on this clonotype: The CDR3 does not close with the conserved phenylalanine or tryptophan, likely indicating a read error. V gene TRBV5-1 combines with J gene TRBJ1-6; D not certain. V was pared by 6 bases and J by 5 bases, with 6 bases between. CDR3 size: 12 residues. From germline, CDR1 is SGHRS and CDR2 YFSETQ. The CDR3 DNA reads TGCGCCAGCACCGGGGATAATTCACCCCTCCACTCT. It codes for CASTGDNSPLHS.

This clonotype showed up just a few times. V and J are TRBV2 and TRBJ1-2, with 7 nucleotides matching TRBD1. The V segment lost 7 bases and the J segment 2 bases; nucleotides outside the gene matches: 4. The CDR3 is 13 amino acids. In germline, CDR1 is SNHLY, CDR2 FYNNEI. The DNA of the CDR3 is TGTGCCAGCAAACTGGACAGGAACTATGGCTACACCTTC. Its translation is CASKLDRNYGYTF.

This clonotype was seen a handful of times. This chain connects TRBV9 to TRBJ2-3; the D gene is possibly TRBD2 (6 bases). Germline assignment: CDR1 SGDLS and CDR2 YYNGEE. The CDR3 is 14 residues long. Trimming removed 2 bases from V and 3 bases from J, with 10 bases in between. The DNA of the CDR3 is TGTGCCAGCAGCGTCACGGCGGGGACAGATACGCAGTATTTT. This translates into CASSVTAGTDTQYF.

V usage is TRBV5-4 and J usage is TRBJ1-1, with D possibly matching TRBD1 (6 bases). The germline CDR1 and CDR2 sequences are SGHNT and YYREEE (reference sequence). Trimming left V 6 bases short and J 3 bases short, with 12 bases between. CDR3 length: 13 amino acids. CDR3 amino acids: CASNLQGYTEAFF. The CDR3 nucleotides read TGTGCCAGCAACCTACAGGGTTACACTGAAGCTTTCTTT. Together with reference TRBV5-4 and TRBJ1-1, the CDR3 gives the full variable domain: ETGVTQSPTHLIKTRGQQVTLRCSSQSGHNTVSWYQQALGQGPQFIFQYYREEENGRGNFPPRFSGLQFPNYSSELNVNALELDDSALYLCASNLQGYTEAFFGQGTRLTVV.

The V call is TRBV19, the J call TRBJ2-3; D gene uncertain. V was pared by 6 bases and J by 0 bases, with 13 bases between. Germline values: CDR1 LNHDA, CDR2 SQIVND (reference sequence). The CDR3 contains 15 residues. The CDR3 spells CASRKVGASTDTQYF. The DNA for the CDR3 is TGTGCCAGTAGGAAAGTGGGTGCTAGCACAGATACGCAGTATTTT. Full variable domain (missing parts from reference TRBV19 and TRBJ2-3): DGGITQSPKYLFRKEGQNVTLSCEQNLNHDAMYWYRQDPGQGLRLIYYSQIVNDFQKGDIAEGYSVSREKKESFPLTVTSAQKNPTAFYLCASRKVGASTDTQYFGPGTRLTVL.

The chain joins TRBV7-9 to TRBJ1-4; D unclear. V dropped 5 bases and J dropped 0 bases, with 19 bases sitting between them. Per germline, CDR1 SEHNR and CDR2 FQNEAQ (reference sequence). There are 18 residues in the CDR3. CDR3 region: CASSPNGGTYATNEKLFF. CDR3 bases: TGTGCCAGCAGCCCCAACGGTGGAACCTATGCAACTAATGAAAAACTGTTTTTT.

This sequence joins TRBV10-3 and TRBJ1-4; 8 bases align to TRBD1. Germline assignment: CDR1 ENHRY and CDR2 SYGVKD. This CDR3 comprises 13 residues. Trimming took 6 bases from V and 5 from J; bases not matched to a gene: 2. CDR3 in DNA: TGTGCCATCAGGACAGGGGACAATGAAAAACTGTTTTTT. This gives the protein CAIRTGDNEKLFF.

This clonotype was counted many times. The chain uses TRBV29-1 and TRBJ2-2; D is unresolved. CDR3 length: 14 amino acids. Trimming pared 6 bases from V and 6 bases from J, leaving 17 bases between. From germline, CDR1 is SQVTM and CDR2 ANQGSEA. CDR3 loop: CSVAKGSSAGELFF. As DNA, the CDR3 is TGCAGCGTGGCTAAGGGCAGTTCGGCCGGGGAGCTGTTTTTT.

This clonotype occurred a few times. The chain recombines TRBV19 with TRBJ2-1; the D gene is possibly TRBD1 (6 bases). Trimming pared 2 bases from V and 0 bases from J, leaving 11 bases between. This CDR3 contains 16 residues. Germline V gene sequence: CDR1 LNHDA, CDR2 SQIVND (reference sequence). CDR3 residues: CASSILQGISYNEQFF. The CDR3 nucleotides are TGTGCCAGTAGTATACTCCAGGGGATCTCCTACAATGAGCAGTTCTTC.

This chain joins TRBV12-3 or TRBV12-4 and TRBJ2-7, with TRBD2 as a possible D gene (6 bases). V was trimmed by 4 bases and J by 3 bases, leaving 10 bases between them. The CDR3 covers 13 residues. The CDR3 DNA reads TGTGCCAGCAGTTCGGGACTCGGCTACGAGCAGTACGTC. Translating gives CASSSGLGYEQYV.

This clonotype showed up many times. J is TRBJ2-2 and V is TRBV15; D ambiguous. The V gene's germline CDR1 is LNHNV and CDR2 YYDKDF (reference sequence). This CDR3 spans 14 amino acids. V was pared by 1 base and J by 6 bases, with 9 bases between. The CDR3 region is CATSRVHPAGELFF. As DNA, the CDR3 is TGTGCCACCAGCAGAGTTCACCCGGCCGGGGAGCTGTTTTTT.

This clonotype was seen repeatedly, ten times or more. V and J are TRBV20-1 and TRBJ2-1; tentative D call: TRBD2 (5 bases). Germline loops: CDR1 DFQATT, CDR2 SNEGSKA (reference sequence). V lost 1 base and J lost 6, with 22 bases in between. This CDR3 has 17 amino acids. CDR3 coding DNA: TGCAGTGCTAGAGCCCCCCTGGAGCGGCGCTCTGGCAATGAGCAGTTCTTC. Its protein is CSARAPLERRSGNEQFF.

The sample holds many counts of this clonotype. The V gene is TRBV7-2, the J gene TRBJ2-1; no firm D call. Germline-derived CDR1 and CDR2 are SGHTA and FQGNSA. The V gene lost 5 bases and the J gene lost 9 bases, with 17 bases spanning the gap. The CDR3 runs 14 residues. CDR3 sequence: CASSKLVDGTEQFF. For the CDR3, the DNA is TGTGCCAGCAGCAAATTGGTCGACGGAACTGAGCAGTTCTTC.

This clonotype has at least ten counts. The chain employs TRBV7-3 and TRBJ2-1, with 7 positions matching TRBD1. The junction had 9 bases not matched to a gene; V was cut back by 5 bases and J by 5 bases. The CDR3 length is 15 residues. The germline CDR1 and CDR2 sequences are SGHTA and FQGTGA. CDR3 in amino acids: CASSQTGTDNNEQFF. In DNA form, the CDR3 reads TGTGCCAGCAGCCAAACCGGGACAGACAACAATGAGCAGTTCTTC.

This clonotype was detected a few times. The V and J genes are TRBV7-2 and TRBJ1-2; no definite D call. Trimming left V 3 bases short and J 8 bases short, with 16 bases between. The CDR3 spans 14 residues. Germline V gene data show CDR1 as SGHTA and CDR2 as FQGNSA. DNA of the CDR3: TGTGCCAGCAGCTTGTCGGAGGTTGGGGAGGGCTACACCTTC. It yields the protein CASSLSEVGEGYTF.

This clonotype has only a few counts. The V gene is TRBV5-5, the J gene TRBJ1-5; possible D gene TRBD1, 5 bases. Trimming shortened V by 3 bases and J by 6 bases, and 22 bases separated the two germline ends. The germline V gene has CDR1 SGHKS and CDR2 YYEKEE (reference sequence). The CDR3 has 17 residues. Written as DNA, the CDR3 is TGTGCCAGCAGCTCTAAACAGCCGGGCAGGGTAACTCAGCCCCAGCATTTT. Translating gives CASSSKQPGRVTQPQHF.

This clonotype came up a few times. J is TRBJ2-5 and V is TRBV25-1; 7 bases match TRBD1. The CDR3 spans 15 residues. Trimming took 6 bases from V and 9 from J; bases not matched to a gene: 16. From germline, CDR1 is MGHDK and CDR2 SYGVNS. CDR3 region: CASSTTGLQSVPQYF. Written as DNA, the CDR3 is TGTGCCAGCAGCACGACAGGGCTCCAAAGTGTGCCCCAGTACTTC.

This clonotype was picked up a small number of times. This chain uses TRBV2 with TRBJ2-3; no reliable D call. Per germline, CDR1 SNHLY and CDR2 FYNNEI. The CDR3 spans 15 residues. The ends were cut back, 4 bases at V and 0 bases at J, with 11 bases in the middle. The CDR3 nucleotides are TGTGCCAGCAGTGGGCACTACCCTAGCACAGATACGCAGTATTTT. This sequence encodes CASSGHYPSTDTQYF.

The rearrangement uses TRBV10-3 and TRBJ2-1; D not resolved. V shed 0 bases and J shed 4 bases, with 13 bases lying between them. The CDR3 spans 16 residues. The germline V gene encodes CDR1 ENHRY and CDR2 SYGVKD. CDR3 nucleotides: TGTGCCATCAGTGAGTCGAGTAGTAGGTCATACAATGAGCAGTTCTTC. This codes for CAISESSSRSYNEQFF.

This clonotype was counted at least ten times. The V gene is TRBV10-3, the J gene TRBJ1-2; D remains ambiguous. Germline CDR1 ENHRY, CDR2 SYGVKD. V lost 4 bases, J lost 5 bases, and 11 bases lay in between. The CDR3 covers 13 residues. The CDR3 is CAISVDSRYGYTF. The CDR3 nucleotides are TGTGCCATCAGTGTTGACTCCCGGTATGGCTACACCTTC.

There are a few counts of this clonotype. The chain links TRBV6-5 to TRBJ2-1, with 8 bases identical to TRBD1. This CDR3 contains 14 residues. Germline assignment: CDR1 MNHEY and CDR2 SVGAGI. With V trimmed by 2 bases and J by 9 bases, 6 bases remained unmatched. The DNA for the CDR3 is TGTGCCAGCAGTTACACCGGGACAGGAAGTGAGCAGTTCTTC. Its protein is CASSYTGTGSEQFF.

In its sample, this clonotype was seen many times. The V gene is TRBV2, the J gene TRBJ1-2; the D gene is possibly TRBD1 (5 bases). V gave up 5 bases and J gave up 5 bases, with 21 bases separating them. The germline V gene encodes CDR1 SNHLY and CDR2 FYNNEI. The CDR3 covers 16 residues. CDR3 loop: CASSRRGPSLSYGYTF. The CDR3, as DNA: TGTGCCAGCAGTAGAAGGGGACCCTCCCTCTCATATGGCTACACCTTC.

This clonotype showed up many times. The chain joins TRBV6-1 to TRBJ1-1, with 11 bases identical to TRBD1. Germline V gene lookup returns CDR1 MNHNS and CDR2 SASEGT. This CDR3 comprises 15 residues. J was trimmed by 7 bases and V by 8 bases; bases with no gene match: 12. Written as DNA, the CDR3 is TGTGCCAGCCTTATCCGGGACAGGGGGTTAAATGAAGCTTTCTTT. The encoded protein is CASLIRDRGLNEAFF.

This clonotype was found a few times. V and J are TRBV6-2 or TRBV6-3 and TRBJ2-3; 9 bases line up with TRBD2. The germline CDR1 and CDR2 sequences are MNHEY and SVGEGT. Trimming cost V 5 bases and J 7 bases; bases outside gene matches: 10. This CDR3 region has 15 residues. CDR3 amino acids: CASSTRTSVAYTQYF. The CDR3 DNA follows: TGTGCCAGCAGTACGCGGACTAGCGTGGCATATACGCAGTATTTT.

This clonotype turned up a few times. This sequence joins TRBV12-3 or TRBV12-4 and TRBJ1-1, with TRBD1 matching 7 bases. V gave up 3 bases and J gave up 5 bases; unmatched junction bases: 6. CDR3 length: 14 amino acids. CDR3 amino acids: CASSFAGGGTEAFF. For the CDR3, the DNA is TGTGCCAGCAGTTTTGCAGGGGGTGGGACTGAAGCTTTCTTT.